One sample yielded the 6 T cell receptor beta chains listed below, sequenced in a study of T-cell reconstitution after alpha-beta-depleted transplantation in children. Unique molecular identifiers featured in how the TCRbeta library was prepared. TCRdb independently ran MiXCR on the PCR reads; one entry per CDR3 protein. The data show 280,000 or so distinct CDR3 sequences, under 14% seen once. The source material was peripheral blood, sampled 180 days after TCRalphabeta/CD19-depleted stem cell transplant. The receptors come from a male patient under 10 years old who had a stem cell transplant for chronic granulomatous disease, so the T cells may come from the graft donor.

This clonotype was recorded at least ten times. At one of its ends the junction is not consistent with the germline gene, which may arise from a read error. This CDR3 reads CASSLDFYEQYF. The CDR3 DNA reads TGTGCCAGCAGCTTGGATTTCTACGAGCAGTACTTC. The chain joins TRBV5-1 to TRBJ2-7, with D hard to call. The CDR3 runs 12 residues. Germline CDR1 reads SGHRS; CDR2 reads YFSETQ.

This clonotype was recorded at least ten times. V usage is TRBV6-5 and J usage is TRBJ2-7; 7 nucleotides line up with TRBD1. This CDR3 comprises 14 residues. Germline assignment: CDR1 MNHEY and CDR2 SVGAGI. J gave up 5 bases and V 5 bases, and 9 bases lay outside the gene matches. In DNA, the CDR3 is TGTGCCAGCAGTCCTCGAACAGGGGTGGACGAGCAGTACTTC. Amino acid sequence: CASSPRTGVDEQYF.

This clonotype has a count of ten or more. The chain joins TRBV29-1 to TRBJ2-7; 9 bases match TRBD1. The germline gives CDR1 SQVTM, CDR2 ANQGSEA. This CDR3 is built from 12 residues. After removal of 4 bases from V and 7 bases from J, the junction contained 5 bases not matched to a gene. CDR3: CSVGQGGGEQYF. In nucleotides, the CDR3 is TGCAGCGTTGGACAGGGGGGAGGAGAGCAGTACTTC.

Many counts were recorded for this clonotype. This chain links TRBV6-1 with TRBJ1-5, with no clear D. CDR1 MNHNS and CDR2 SASEGT come from the germline V gene. V was cut by 4 bases and J by 7 bases, with 23 bases left in between. CDR3 length equals 17 residues. The CDR3 reads CASSAIVAGGISQPQHF. The CDR3 DNA reads TGTGCCAGCAGTGCTATTGTAGCTGGAGGCATCAGCCAGCCCCAGCATTTT.

This clonotype was seen at least ten times. The chain is built from TRBV6-1 and TRBJ1-2, with a weak D call TRBD1 (5 bases). This CDR3 has 14 residues. CDR1 MNHNS and CDR2 SASEGT come from the germline V gene. Trimming pared 4 bases from V and 2 bases from J, leaving 11 bases between. The CDR3 protein is CASSASRDNYGYTF. The CDR3 DNA follows: TGTGCCAGCAGTGCCTCCAGGGACAACTATGGCTACACCTTC.

This clonotype was seen many times. The chain is built from TRBV29-1 and TRBJ1-2; D call uncertain. Looked up from germline, CDR1 is SQVTM and CDR2 is ANQGSEA. With 4 bases removed from V and 6 bases from J, the gap between germline ends came to 12 bases. This CDR3 comprises 12 residues. The CDR3 bases are TGCAGCGTTGGAGTAGTGAGGGATGGCTACACCTTC. It is translated as CSVGVVRDGYTF.